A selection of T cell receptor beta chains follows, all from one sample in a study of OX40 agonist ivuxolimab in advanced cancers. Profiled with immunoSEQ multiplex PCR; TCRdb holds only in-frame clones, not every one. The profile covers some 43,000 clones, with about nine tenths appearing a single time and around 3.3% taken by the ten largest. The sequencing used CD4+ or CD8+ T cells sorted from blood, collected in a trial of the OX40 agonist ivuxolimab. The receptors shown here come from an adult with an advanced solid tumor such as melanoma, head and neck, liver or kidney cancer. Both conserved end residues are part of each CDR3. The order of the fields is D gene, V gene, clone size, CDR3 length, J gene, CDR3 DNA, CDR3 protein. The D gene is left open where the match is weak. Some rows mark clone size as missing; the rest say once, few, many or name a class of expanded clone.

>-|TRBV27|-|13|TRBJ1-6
TGTGCCAGCAGTTCGTTGAATAATTCACCCCTCCACTTT
CASSSLNNSPLHF
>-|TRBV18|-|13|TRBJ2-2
TGTGCCAGCTCACTTTATACCCCCGGGGAGCTGTTTTTT
CASSLYTPGELFF
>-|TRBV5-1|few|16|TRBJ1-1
TGCGCCAGCAGCTTGGGGCAGGGCGGGATGAACACTGAAGCTTTCTTT
CASSLGQGGMNTEAFF
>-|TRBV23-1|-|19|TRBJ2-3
TGCGCCAGCAGTCAATTAAATAAAGGGCGACCGCTGAGCACAGATACGCAGTATTTT
CASSQLNKGRPLSTDTQYF
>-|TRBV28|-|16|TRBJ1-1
TGTGCCAGCAGTTTTCGGGGCCGCGCTATGAACACTGAAGCTTTCTTT
CASSFRGRAMNTEAFF
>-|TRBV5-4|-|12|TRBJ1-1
TGTGCCAGCAGCTTGCTAAGGGCTGAAGCTTTCTTT
CASSLLRAEAFF
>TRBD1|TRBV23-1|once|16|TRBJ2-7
TGCGCCAGCAGTCACCCCCCCCGTACAGGGGACTACGAGCAGTACTTC
CASSHPPRTGDYEQYF
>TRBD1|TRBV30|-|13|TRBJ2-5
TGTGCCTGGAGACGTACAGGGGTGGAGACCCAGTACTTC
CAWRRTGVETQYF
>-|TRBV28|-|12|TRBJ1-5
TGTGCCAGCAGTTTACTTAGGGGGCCCCAGCATTTT
CASSLLRGPQHF
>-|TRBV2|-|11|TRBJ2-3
TGTGCCAGCACCAGCACAGATACGCAGTATTTT
CASTSTDTQYF
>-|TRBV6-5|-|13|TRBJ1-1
TGTGCCAGCAGTTACTCGAAGGGGCTTGAAGCTTTCTTT
CASSYSKGLEAFF
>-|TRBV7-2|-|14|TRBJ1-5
TGTGCCAGCAGCTTAGGAACAGGATATCAGCCCCAGCATTTT
CASSLGTGYQPQHF
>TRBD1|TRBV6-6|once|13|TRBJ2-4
TGTGCCAGCAGTGGGACAGTTAGGGACATTCAGTACTTC
CASSGTVRDIQYF
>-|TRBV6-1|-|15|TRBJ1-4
TGTGCCAGCAGTGAATGGCGACTTCGTGGGGAAAAACTGTTTTTT
CASSEWRLRGEKLFF
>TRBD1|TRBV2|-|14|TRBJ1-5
TGTGCCAGCAGTGACAGGGGGGGCAATCAGCCCCAGCATTTT
CASSDRGGNQPQHF
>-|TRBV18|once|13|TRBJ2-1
TGTGCCAGCTCACCACCGGTGACTGCAGAGCAGTTCTTC
CASSPPVTAEQFF